This T cell receptor beta chain was sequenced in a study of blood T cell repertoires in COVID-19. The protocol was immunoSEQ multiplex PCR, while the TCRdb copy is restricted to in-frame clones and leaves out a portion. Counted here are some 300,000 clones, less than 90% occurring once; the ten biggest clones make up over 10%. The CDR3 is made up of 14 amino acids. Germline CDR1 and CDR2: MGHRA and YSYEKL. Germline trimming cut 3 bases from V and 9 bases from J; bases unmatched to any gene: 3. This chain connects TRBV4-1 to TRBJ1-6; 9 nucleotides agree with TRBD1. The sample comprised peripheral blood. The TCR was taken from a woman between 70 and 85 years old with COVID-19, enrolled during active disease. The CDR3 here is CASSQGTGSSPLHF. DNA for the CDR3: TGCGCCAGCAGCCAGGGGACAGGGAGTTCACCCCTCCACTTT.